This entry is about one TCR beta chain. Here immunoSEQ multiplex PCR was the method, and the copy in TCRdb shows in-frame clones only, minus some. The table records 15,000 or so clones, 70% to 90% of them present only once. Germline V gives CDR1 LGHNA, CDR2 YSLEER. Trimming stripped 1 base from V and 4 bases from J, with 10 bases between. The CDR3 runs 14 residues. These data belong to a study of T cells in localized non-small cell lung cancer. The source material was peripheral blood, sampled before any cancer treatment. The source is a male donor aged 60 or over with stage I lung adenocarcinoma. The chain links TRBV4-3 to TRBJ1-2, with D unresolved. The CDR3 spells CASSQAREIYGYTF. CDR3 bases: TGCGCCAGCAGCCAAGCAAGGGAGATCTATGGCTACACCTTC.